This TCR beta chain originates from a study of CD8 T cells in Susac syndrome. Overall study results and limits: Repertoires of Susac syndrome CD4+ T cells lacked clonal expansion.

An input of 0.5 to 1 ug of RNA was subjected to reverse transcription using random hexamers. TCR beta CDR3 was amplified by immunoSEQ covering 54 Vbeta and 13 Jbeta. A single record per CDR3 protein comes from TCRdb applying MiXCR to the immunoSEQ multiplex PCR reads. Among 170,000 or so distinct CDR3 sequences, 94% were seen once, and the ten largest hold 0.1% to 0.12%. Comment on this clonotype: Its antigen is as yet unknown.

The CDR3 spans 15 residues. Trimming removed 6 bases from V and 4 bases from J, with 13 bases in between. CDR1 and CDR2 from the germline V gene are MNHEY and SVGAGI. The V gene is TRBV6-5, the J gene TRBJ2-6; maybe TRBD1 (6 bases). This sequence originates from a human donor with Susac syndrome. The sequencing sample was made of CD4+ T cells from PBMCs. CDR3 region: CASRSTGSGANVLTF. The CDR3 region has the DNA TGTGCCAGCAGGAGCACAGGGTCCGGGGCCAACGTCCTGACTTTC.